This T cell receptor (beta chain) derives from a study of T cells in localized non-small cell lung cancer. General observations from the study: Uninvolved adjacent lung had the highest recorded T cell clonality, with tumor below it. Researchers found a median approximately 60 of the top 100 tumor clones in adjacent lung.

Comment on this clone: The antigen is unknown.

The repertoire was sequenced with immunoSEQ multiplex PCR; TCRdb's copy has only in-frame clones and lacks some. Altogether 15,000 to 20,000 clones are present, 90% being singletons, with the ten largest covering about 1.1%. This TCR came from a woman aged 40-69 years with stage III lung adenocarcinoma. This specimen was peripheral blood mononuclear cells, taken before any cancer treatment.

CDR3 sequence: CASSLVAPARAMNTEAFF. The CDR3 DNA sequence: TGTGCCAGCAGCTTGGTCGCTCCGGCCAGGGCCATGAACACTGAAGCTTTCTTT. The V call is TRBV11-2, the J call TRBJ1-1; TRBD1 might be the D (5 bases). Trimming pared 3 bases from V and 0 bases from J, leaving 20 bases between. CDR1 is SGHAT and CDR2 is FQNNGV in the germline V gene. This CDR3 is built from 18 residues. Complete variable domain (other parts from reference TRBV11-2 and TRBJ1-1): EAGVAQSPRYKIIEKRQSVAFWCNPISGHATLYWYQQILGQGPKLLIQFQNNGVVDDSQLPKDRFSAERLKGVDSTLKIQPAKLEDSAVYLCASSLVAPARAMNTEAFFGQGTRLTVV.